This record concerns one T cell receptor (beta chain) sequence. This entry is derived from a study of T-cell reconstitution after alpha-beta-depleted transplantation in children. Trimming removed 0 bases at V and 5 bases at J, with 11 bases between. The CDR3 length is 15 residues. CDR1 is ENHRY, CDR2 SYGVKD, per germline. A TCRbeta library incorporating unique molecular identifiers was prepared. TCRdb independently ran MiXCR on the PCR reads; one entry per CDR3 protein. This sample has 440,000 or so distinct CDR3 sequences, with 11% found just once. V usage is TRBV10-3 and J usage is TRBJ2-4; TRBD1 is a possible D gene (6 bases). The source of this sequence is a human donor who donated a stem cell graft to a child with acute myeloid leukemia. The sequences come from PBMCs from the stem cell graft donor, collected from the stem cell graft. CDR3 nucleotide sequence: TGTGCCATCAGTGAGTCGAGAGCAGGGGAAAACATTCAGTACTTC. It specifies CAISESRAGENIQYF.